This TCR beta chain was recovered during a study of blood T cell repertoires in COVID-19. This CDR3 is 13 amino acids long. Trimming cost V 0 bases and J 10 bases, with 10 bases left between them. Germline CDR1 and CDR2: GTSNPN and SVGIG (reference sequence). TCRdb keeps only in-frame clones here, not all; method: immunoSEQ multiplex PCR. Of about 150,000 clones in the sample, about three quarters were seen once. Sequenced input: peripheral blood. The gene calls are TRBV30 and TRBJ1-6; perhaps TRBD1 as D (5 bases). The TCR sequence derives from an elderly man with acute or convalescent COVID-19. Written as DNA, the CDR3 is TGTGCCTGGAGTGTTGGGGGGGAATCACCCCTCCACTTT. It specifies CAWSVGGESPLHF. The full variable domain, completed using reference TRBV30 and TRBJ1-6, is SQTIHQWPATLVQPVGSPLSLECTVEGTSNPNLYWYRQAAGRGLQLLFYSVGIGQISSEVPQNLSASRPQDRQFILSSKKLLLSDSGFYLCAWSVGGESPLHFGNGTRLTVT.